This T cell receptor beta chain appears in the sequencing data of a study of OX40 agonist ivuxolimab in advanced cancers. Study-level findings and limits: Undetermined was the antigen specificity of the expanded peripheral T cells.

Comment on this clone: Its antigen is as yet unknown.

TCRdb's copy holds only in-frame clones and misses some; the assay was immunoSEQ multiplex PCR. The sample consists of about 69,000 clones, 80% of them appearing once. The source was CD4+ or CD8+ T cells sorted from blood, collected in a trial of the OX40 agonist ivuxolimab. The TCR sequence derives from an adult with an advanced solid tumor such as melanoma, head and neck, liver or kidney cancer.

CDR3 protein: CASTASRGGYGYTF. The CDR3 DNA follows: TGTGCCAGTACGGCATCTCGTGGGGGGTATGGCTACACCTTC. The rearrangement uses TRBV19 and TRBJ1-2; weak D call: TRBD1 (5 bases). Deletions cut 7 bases from V and 5 bases from J, with 17 bases between. CDR1 LNHDA and CDR2 SQIVND come from the germline V gene (reference sequence). This CDR3 is 14 amino acids long.